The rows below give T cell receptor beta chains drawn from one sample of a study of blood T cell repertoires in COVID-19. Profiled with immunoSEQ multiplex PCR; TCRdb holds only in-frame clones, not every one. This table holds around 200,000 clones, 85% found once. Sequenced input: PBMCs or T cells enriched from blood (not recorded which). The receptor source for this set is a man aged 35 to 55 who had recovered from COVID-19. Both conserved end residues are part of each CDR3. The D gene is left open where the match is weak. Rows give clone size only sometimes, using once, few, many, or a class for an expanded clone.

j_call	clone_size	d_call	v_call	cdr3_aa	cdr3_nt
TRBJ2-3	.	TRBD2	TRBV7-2	CASSSTGTTSTDTQYF	TGTGCCAGCAGCTCAACCGGGACTACTAGCACAGATACGCAGTATTTT
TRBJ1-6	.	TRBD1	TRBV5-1	CASRLGATGGNSPLHF	TGCGCCAGCAGATTGGGAGCTACAGGGGGCAATTCACCCCTCCACTTT
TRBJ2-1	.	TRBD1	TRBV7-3	CASSLTGTGRGNEQFF	TGTGCCAGCAGCTTAACAGGGACAGGGAGGGGCAATGAGCAGTTCTTC
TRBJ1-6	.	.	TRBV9	CASSVDSGTRSPLHF	TGTGCCAGCAGCGTCGACTCCGGGACACGCTCACCCCTCCACTTT
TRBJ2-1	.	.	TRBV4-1	CASSQATSNSNEQFF	TGCGCCAGCAGCCAAGCAACTAGTAATTCCAATGAGCAGTTCTTC
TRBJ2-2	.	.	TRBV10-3	CAISEGSGGNTGELFF	TGTGCCATCAGTGAGGGTAGCGGTGGTAACACCGGGGAGCTGTTTTTT
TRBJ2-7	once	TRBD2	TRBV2	CASSEIRTSGSYEQYF	TGTGCCAGCAGTGAAATCCGGACTAGCGGCTCCTACGAGCAGTACTTC
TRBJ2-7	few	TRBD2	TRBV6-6	CASSYLASGFPSEQYF	TGTGCCAGCAGTTATTTGGCTAGCGGGTTCCCTTCCGAGCAGTACTTC
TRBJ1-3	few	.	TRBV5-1	CASSLAGPQGGNTIYF	TGCGCCAGCAGCTTGGCCGGGCCCCAGGGCGGAAACACCATATATTTT
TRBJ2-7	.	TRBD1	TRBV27	CASSWRDRIAYEQYF	TGTGCCAGCAGTTGGCGGGACAGGATCGCCTACGAGCAGTACTTC
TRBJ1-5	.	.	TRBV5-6	CASSLGGTISNQPQHF	TGTGCCAGCAGCTTGGGAGGGACAATTAGCAATCAGCCCCAGCATTTT
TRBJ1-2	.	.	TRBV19	CASSIWGPRVYGYTF	TGTGCCAGTAGTATTTGGGGGCCCAGGGTCTATGGCTACACCTTC
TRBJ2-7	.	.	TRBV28	CASRPNHSNEQYF	TGTGCCAGCAGGCCTAACCATTCCAACGAGCAGTACTTC
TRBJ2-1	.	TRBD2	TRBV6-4	CANRMRELEYEQFF	TGTGCCAACCGTATGCGGGAGCTAGAGTATGAGCAGTTCTTC
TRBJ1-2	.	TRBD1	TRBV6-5	CASSYATTGGYGYTF	TGTGCCAGCAGTTACGCTACGACAGGGGGGTATGGCTACACCTTC
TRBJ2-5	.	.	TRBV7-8	CASSSDSQETQYF	TGTGCCAGCAGCTCGGACAGCCAAGAGACCCAGTACTTC
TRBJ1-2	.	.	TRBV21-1	CASSKPGCGYTF	TGTGCCAGCAGCAAACCAGGGTGCGGCTACACCTTC
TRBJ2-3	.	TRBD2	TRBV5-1	CASSLRGAGVGDTQYF	TGCGCCAGCAGCCTACGGGGAGCGGGAGTCGGAGATACGCAGTATTTT
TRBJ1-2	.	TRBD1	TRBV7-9	CASSVGGQGANYGYTF	TGTGCCAGCAGTGTGGGGGGACAGGGGGCCAACTATGGCTACACCTTC
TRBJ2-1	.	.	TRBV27	CASSLFVEDYNEQFF	TGTGCCAGCAGTTTATTCGTAGAGGACTACAATGAGCAGTTCTTC
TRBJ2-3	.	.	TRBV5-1	CASSLAGIHTDTQYF	TGCGCCAGCAGCTTAGCAGGGATACACACAGATACGCAGTATTTT
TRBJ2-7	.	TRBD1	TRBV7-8	CASSTGQGRHEQYF	TGTGCCAGCAGCACTGGACAGGGAAGGCACGAGCAGTACTTC
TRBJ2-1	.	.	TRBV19	CASSKEGNEQFF	TGTGCCAGTAGTAAGGAGGGCAATGAGCAGTTCTTC
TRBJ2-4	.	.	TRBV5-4	CASSALTRGNIQYF	TGTGCCAGCAGCGCGCTTACAAGGGGGAACATTCAGTACTTC
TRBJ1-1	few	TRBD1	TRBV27	CASSPTGIGLVRAFF	TGTGCCAGCAGTCCGACAGGGATAGGGCTCGTCAGAGCTTTCTTT
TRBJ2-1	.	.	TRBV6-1	CASSEEARLERHEQFF	TGTGCCAGCAGTGAAGAAGCGAGACTAGAGCGGCATGAGCAGTTCTTC
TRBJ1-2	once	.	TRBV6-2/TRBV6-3	CASSLSPGRAYGYTF	TGTGCCAGCAGTTTAAGTCCGGGCAGGGCATATGGCTACACCTTC
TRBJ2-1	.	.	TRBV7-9	CASQGLQYNEQFF	TGTGCCAGCCAAGGACTACAGTACAATGAGCAGTTCTTC
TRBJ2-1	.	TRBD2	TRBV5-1	CASTITSGRFEQFF	TGCGCCAGCACCATCACTAGCGGGAGGTTTGAGCAGTTCTTC
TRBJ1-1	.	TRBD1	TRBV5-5	CASSPGTGNTEAFF	TGTGCCAGCAGCCCCGGGACAGGGAACACTGAAGCTTTCTTT
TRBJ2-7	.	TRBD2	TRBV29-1	CSVHSGVGYEQYF	TGCAGCGTTCACAGCGGGGTCGGCTACGAGCAGTACTTC
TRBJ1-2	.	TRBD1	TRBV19	CASSIWDRGRKSISYTF	TGTGCCAGTAGTATATGGGACAGGGGGCGGAAAAGTATTAGCTACACCTTC
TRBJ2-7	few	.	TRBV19	CASSSGKPPYEQYF	TGTGCCAGTTCATCAGGGAAACCCCCCTACGAGCAGTACTTC
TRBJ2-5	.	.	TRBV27	CASSLREDGIGETQYF	TGTGCCAGCAGTTTACGCGAGGACGGGATTGGAGAGACCCAGTACTTC
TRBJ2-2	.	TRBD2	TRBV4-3	CASSARTSGSSGELFF	TGCGCCAGCAGCGCCCGGACTAGCGGGAGCTCCGGGGAGCTGTTTTTT
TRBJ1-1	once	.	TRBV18	CASSPGTEYEAFF	TGTGCCAGCTCACCCGGGACTGAGTATGAAGCTTTCTTT
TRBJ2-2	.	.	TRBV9	CASSGPGDTGELFF	TGTGCCAGCAGCGGCCCGGGGGACACCGGGGAGCTGTTTTTT
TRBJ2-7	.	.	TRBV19	CASSFDRLNEQYF	TGTGCCAGTAGTTTTGACAGGTTGAACGAGCAGTACTTC
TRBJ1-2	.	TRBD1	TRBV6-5	CASSYGTGVGGYTF	TGTGCCAGCAGTTACGGGACAGGGGTCGGTGGCTACACCTTC
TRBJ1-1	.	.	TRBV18	CASSPLPLTFNTEAFF	TGTGCCAGCTCACCACTCCCATTGACATTTAACACTGAAGCTTTCTTT
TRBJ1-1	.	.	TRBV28	CASSLDMRVNTEAFF	TGTGCCAGCAGTTTAGATATGAGGGTGAACACTGAAGCTTTCTTT
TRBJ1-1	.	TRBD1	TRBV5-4	CASSWTGLNTEAFF	TGTGCCAGCAGCTGGACAGGGTTAAACACTGAAGCTTTCTTT
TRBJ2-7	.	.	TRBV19	CASSLTGYSYEQYF	TGTGCCAGTAGTCTAACAGGTTACTCCTACGAGCAGTACTTC
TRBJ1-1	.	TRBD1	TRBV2	CASSPGQGLEAFF	TGTGCCAGCAGTCCGGGACAGGGGCTGGAAGCTTTCTTT
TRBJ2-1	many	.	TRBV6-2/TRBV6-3	CASSHQLVSNEQFF	TGTGCCAGCAGCCACCAACTAGTGAGCAATGAGCAGTTCTTC
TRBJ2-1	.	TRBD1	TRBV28	CASSPGTGNNEQFF	TGTGCCAGCAGTCCCGGGACAGGGAACAATGAGCAGTTCTTC
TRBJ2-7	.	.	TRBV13	CASSLGQGGSYEQYF	TGTGCCAGCAGCTTAGGCCAGGGTGGGTCCTACGAGCAGTACTTC
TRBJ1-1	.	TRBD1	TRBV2	CAIVGTGKEAFF	TGTGCCATCGTCGGGACAGGGAAGGAAGCTTTCTTT
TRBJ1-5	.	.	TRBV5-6	CASSYQAGNQPQHF	TGTGCCAGCAGCTATCAGGCAGGCAATCAGCCCCAGCATTTT
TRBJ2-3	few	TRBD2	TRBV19	CASSTLAGEGTDTQYF	TGTGCCAGTAGTACCCTGGCGGGAGAAGGTACAGATACGCAGTATTTT
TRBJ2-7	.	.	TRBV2	CASSEQRTYYEQYF	TGTGCCAGCAGTGAGCAGCGGACCTATTACGAGCAGTACTTC
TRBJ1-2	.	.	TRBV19	CASSVGQYLNYGYTF	TGTGCCAGTAGTGTAGGACAGTACCTTAACTATGGCTACACCTTC